A single sample is the source of the 2 T cell receptor beta chains below, sequenced in a study of blood T cell repertoires in COVID-19. TCRdb's table, derived via immunoSEQ multiplex PCR, lists solely in-frame clones and lacks some. The table records about 260,000 clones, around 89% of them present only once. Sequencing was performed on peripheral blood. These receptors were obtained from a woman in her forties with acute or convalescent COVID-19.

V gene TRBV5-1 combines with J gene TRBJ2-3; TRBD1 matches at 11 bases. Trimming took 3 bases from V and 3 from J; bases not matched to a gene: 3. This CDR3 has 15 amino acids. CDR1 and CDR2 from the germline V gene are SGHRS and YFSETQ. The CDR3 is CASSYGQGATDTQYF. CDR3 sequence (DNA): TGCGCCAGCAGCTACGGACAGGGGGCAACAGATACGCAGTATTTT.

V and J are TRBV13 and TRBJ2-2; no clear D gene. V shed 2 bases and J shed 4 bases, with 5 bases lying between them. The CDR3 is 13 amino acids. Germline V gives CDR1 PRHDT, CDR2 FYEKMQ (reference sequence). The CDR3 DNA reads as TGTGCCAGCAGCTTACTGTCCACCGGGGAGCTGTTTTTT. It is translated as CASSLLSTGELFF.